These 12 T cell receptor beta chains originate from one sample sequenced in a study of neurological immune-mediated disorders (dated by TCRdb to between 2018 and 2021). Libraries were made using 5' RACE. The instrument given in TCRdb is Illumina HiSeq 2500. In TCRdb, the public reads were trimmed at Q25 with fastp and aligned with MiXCR, with productive beta chains retained. When rows share a CDR3 protein, they turn into one entry using the most common DNA and genes. The sample profile shows 65,000 to 90,000 distinct CDR3 sequences; less than 5.5% of them were found once. The top ten constitute less than 2.5% of the sample. Sequenced input: PBMCs. Receptors originate from a woman younger than 45 with multiple sclerosis.

This clonotype was seen at least ten times. V gene TRBV7-2 combines with J gene TRBJ2-7, with D possibly called TRBD1 or TRBD2 (5 bases each). Per the germline V gene, CDR1 is SGHTA and CDR2 is FQGNSA. The CDR3 is 13 residues long. The V gene lost 8 bases and the J gene lost 2 bases, with 13 bases spanning the gap. CDR3 nucleotides: TGTGCCAGCCAGCACGGGGACCCCTACGAGCAGTACTTC. Translated: CASQHGDPYEQYF.

This clonotype was found many times. The chain is built from TRBV5-1 and TRBJ2-7; TRBD2 matches 9 bases. CDR3 size: 15 residues. Losses at the gene ends were 3 bases for V and 0 bases for J; bases not matched to a gene: 4. Germline loops: CDR1 SGHRS, CDR2 YFSETQ. CDR3 sequence (DNA): TGCGCCAGCAGCTGGGTAGCGGGAGCCTCCTACGAGCAGTACTTC. This sequence encodes CASSWVAGASYEQYF.

The rearrangement links TRBV4-1 to TRBJ1-3, with unresolved D. CDR3 size: 15 residues. In germline, CDR1 is MGHRA, CDR2 YSYEKL. Trimming pared 4 bases from V and 2 bases from J, leaving 12 bases between. This CDR3 is CASSPLGAAGNTIYF. CDR3 bases: TGCGCCAGCAGCCCCCTAGGAGCGGCTGGAAACACCATATATTTT.

This clonotype was seen more than once but under ten times. The chain couples TRBV5-6 to TRBJ2-2; D unresolved. The CDR3 runs 15 residues. Germline values: CDR1 SGHDT, CDR2 YYEEEE. Trimming removed 2 bases from V and 0 bases from J, with 8 bases in between. Written as DNA, the CDR3 is TGTGCCAGCAGCTTCAGCCCCTCGAACACCGGGGAGCTGTTTTTT. Its translation is CASSFSPSNTGELFF.

This clonotype was observed a handful of times. The rearrangement links TRBV12-3 or TRBV12-4 to TRBJ1-1; D may be TRBD1 (6 bases). The CDR3 loop spans 14 amino acids. V lost 7 bases and J lost 6, with 18 bases in between. This CDR3 is CASTNRDTRAEAFF. The CDR3 DNA follows: TGTGCCAGCACCAACCGGGACACCAGGGCTGAAGCTTTCTTT.

Here the CDR3 DNA reads TGTGCCAGCAGCTACTGGGACACCGACAATGAGCAGTTCTTC. This gives the protein CASSYWDTDNEQFF. V is TRBV5-5 and J is TRBJ2-1; tentatively, D is TRBD1 (6 bases). Germline CDR1 reads SGHKS; CDR2 reads YYEKEE (reference sequence). V was pared by 3 bases and J by 5 bases, with 12 bases between. There are 14 residues in the CDR3.

V usage is TRBV5-1 and J usage is TRBJ1-1; D is unresolved. The CDR3 has 9 amino acids. The ends were cut back, 4 bases at V and 6 bases at J, with 1 base in the middle. Germline CDR1 SGHRS, CDR2 YFSETQ. This CDR3 reads CASSPEAFF. Written as DNA, the CDR3 is TGCGCCAGCAGCCCTGAAGCTTTCTTT.

There are many counts of this clonotype. The rearrangement joins TRBV12-3 or TRBV12-4 to TRBJ1-4, with D uncertain. This CDR3 has 15 residues. Trimming took off 2 bases at V and 5 bases at J, with 12 bases between the two ends. CDR3 DNA: TGTGCCAGCAGTTTAACCCCTGTAGGGAATGAAAAACTGTTTTTT. Its translation is CASSLTPVGNEKLFF.

This clonotype was counted a few times. Mismatch with germline at one junction end may stem from a read error. The gene calls are TRBV7-2 and TRBJ1-5; D is uncertain. CDR1 is SGHTA and CDR2 is FQGNSA in the germline V gene. This CDR3 contains 14 residues. CDR3 protein: CASSLGDSNQHQHF. The CDR3 coding sequence is TGTGCCAGCAGCTTAGGGGATAGCAATCAGCACCAGCATTTT.

V gene TRBV5-1 combines with J gene TRBJ2-1; a weak D match, TRBD1 (6 bases). V lost 4 bases to trimming and J lost 0 bases, with 14 bases between them. Germline CDR1 SGHRS, CDR2 YFSETQ. This CDR3 has 16 residues. CDR3 amino acids: CASSPGVGSSYNEQFF. As DNA, the CDR3 is TGCGCCAGCAGCCCAGGGGTTGGAAGCTCCTACAATGAGCAGTTCTTC.

Ten or more counts support this clonotype. This chain joins TRBV6-5 and TRBJ2-1; D not resolved. The CDR3 sequence is 13 residues long. The V end was cut by 2 bases, the J end by 9 bases, with 11 bases between. Germline-derived CDR1 and CDR2 are MNHEY and SVGAGI. The CDR3 region has the DNA TGTGCCAGCAGTTACCGCACGACGGGTGAGCAGTTCTTC. The encoded protein is CASSYRTTGEQFF.

In its sample, this clonotype was seen many times. V usage is TRBV24-1 and J usage is TRBJ1-5; a possible D gene is TRBD1 (5 bases). The germline V gene has CDR1 KGHDR and CDR2 SFDVKD. With 7 bases removed from V and 3 bases from J, the gap between germline ends came to 15 bases. The CDR3 is 15 amino acids. This CDR3 is CATSREAGTNQPQHF. The CDR3 coding sequence is TGTGCCACCAGCCGCGAGGCGGGGACCAATCAGCCCCAGCATTTT.